This is a list of T cell receptor beta chains from one sample in a study of T cell responses to AZD1222 COVID-19 vaccine. Data came from immunoSEQ multiplex PCR; TCRdb stores just in-frame clones and leaves some out. The table shows about 170,000 clones, with 85% to 95% occurring only once. Here the sequenced sample was peripheral blood, taken on day 0 of AZD1222 vaccination. The receptors were sampled from an adult in good health. CDR3s include the opening cysteine and the closing phenylalanine or tryptophan. Each record gives: clone size, D gene, V gene, J gene, CDR3 DNA, CDR3 protein. D genes are given only for firm matches. Expanded clones get a size class; other rows say once, few or many, or leave the size out.

once	-	TRBV5-6	TRBJ1-1	TGTGCCAGCAGCTTGGGCGAGTGGGGGCCCATGAACACTGAAGCTTTCTTT	CASSLGEWGPMNTEAFF
-	-	TRBV7-9	TRBJ2-3	TGTGCCAGCAGCTCCAGGGGGGCTAGCACAGATACGCAGTATTTT	CASSSRGASTDTQYF
-	TRBD1	TRBV19	TRBJ2-1	TGTGCCAGTACCGTTAGGGGGCAAAGTGAGCAGTTCTTC	CASTVRGQSEQFF
-	-	TRBV18	TRBJ1-3	TGTGCCAGCTCAGATCCCGCGTGGTCTGGAAACACCATATATTTT	CASSDPAWSGNTIYF
-	TRBD1	TRBV5-4	TRBJ1-1	TGTGCCAGCAGACTGGACAGGGGCAACGTATGGACTGAAGCTTTCTTT	CASRLDRGNVWTEAFF
-	TRBD1	TRBV18	TRBJ1-6	TGTGCCAGCTCATTCGGGACCGGGACAGGGAATTCACCCCTCCACTTT	CASSFGTGTGNSPLHF
-	-	TRBV19	TRBJ2-1	TGTGCCAGTAGTACGCGGGGCGCCTACAATGAGCAGTTCTTC	CASSTRGAYNEQFF
-	-	TRBV4-1	TRBJ2-7	TGCGCCAGCAGCCAAGGACTTGATTGGGCGGGAACCTACGAGCAGTACTTC	CASSQGLDWAGTYEQYF
-	TRBD1	TRBV6-5	TRBJ1-4	TGTGCCAGCACCGGGACAGGGGGTGAAAAACTGTTTTTT	CASTGTGGEKLFF
-	-	TRBV18	TRBJ1-6	TGTGCCAGCTCACCACCGTCAGTTAGCTATAATTCACCCCTCCACTTT	CASSPPSVSYNSPLHF
few	-	TRBV4-1	TRBJ1-3	TGCGCCAGCAGCCAAGCGGCTCGCGCGCTCCCTGGAAACACCATATATTTT	CASSQAARALPGNTIYF
-	-	TRBV4-1	TRBJ1-5	TGCGCCAGCAGCCAAGGGTGGGGGGGTAGCAATCAGCCCCAGCATTTT	CASSQGWGGSNQPQHF
-	-	TRBV18	TRBJ2-7	TGTGCCAGCTCACCGTCCGGGACGCTCTCCTACGAGCAGTACTTC	CASSPSGTLSYEQYF
-	-	TRBV3-1/TRBV3-2	TRBJ1-6	TGTGCCAGCAGCCTTGGAGATTCACCCCTCCACTTT	CASSLGDSPLHF
-	TRBD2	TRBV7-2	TRBJ2-2	TGTGCCAGCAGCCGGATCGGGACTAGTGTATCATCCGGGGAGCTGTTTTTT	CASSRIGTSVSSGELFF
-	-	TRBV5-1	TRBJ2-3	TGCGCCAGCAGCCCCTTCGAGCCCACAGATACGCAGTATTTT	CASSPFEPTDTQYF
-	TRBD2	TRBV6-4	TRBJ2-1	TGTGCCAGCAGTGTAGCTAGCGGGGGGAACAATGAGCAGTTCTTC	CASSVASGGNNEQFF
-	TRBD1	TRBV6-1	TRBJ2-7	TGTGCCAGCAGTGAAGGGGGAGGATGGACAGGGATTTACGAGCAGTACTTC	CASSEGGGWTGIYEQYF
-	-	TRBV9	TRBJ2-1	TGTGCCAGCAGCGACCTTAGCTCCTACAATGAGCAGTTCTTC	CASSDLSSYNEQFF
-	-	TRBV4-1	TRBJ2-3	TGCGCCAGCAGTTTGGGCGCAGATACGCAGTATTTT	CASSLGADTQYF
-	-	TRBV25-1	TRBJ1-1	TGTGCCAGCAGTGCTCTATGGGGGGGAGAAGCTTTCTTT	CASSALWGGEAFF
few	-	TRBV27	TRBJ1-4	TGTGCCAGCAGTTATACAGGGAAAACTAATGAAAAACTGTTTTTT	CASSYTGKTNEKLFF
-	-	TRBV11-2	TRBJ1-1	TGTGCCAGCAGCCCCGTATACACTGAAGCTTTCTTT	CASSPVYTEAFF
many	TRBD1	TRBV6-2/TRBV6-3	TRBJ1-2	TGTGCCAGCAGTTACTCCCCGGACAGGGGGCGAGGCTACACCTTC	CASSYSPDRGRGYTF
-	-	TRBV6-6	TRBJ2-3	TGTGCCAGCACTCCCCCGACTTTTAGCACAGATACGCAGTATTTT	CASTPPTFSTDTQYF
-	TRBD1	TRBV6-5	TRBJ1-5	TGTGCCAGCAGTTACTCCGGACAGGATAATCAGCCCCAGCATTTT	CASSYSGQDNQPQHF
-	-	TRBV18	TRBJ1-4	TGTGCCAGCTCCCCCGACGGAAGTAATGAAAAACTGTTTTTT	CASSPDGSNEKLFF
-	-	TRBV7-9	TRBJ1-2	TGTGCCAGCAGCCATCACAACCGGAAGGCGGGTGAGGGCTACACCTTC	CASSHHNRKAGEGYTF
-	TRBD1	TRBV3-1/TRBV3-2	TRBJ2-5	TGTGCCAGCAGCCGGACAGGGGGCCTTTCCCAAGAGACCCAGTACTTC	CASSRTGGLSQETQYF
-	-	TRBV27	TRBJ1-2	TGTGCCAGCAGTTCGGGGGGAGGCTACACCTTC	CASSSGGGYTF
-	-	TRBV6-5	TRBJ1-1	TGTGCCAGCAGGTTGGGGTTGAACACTGAAGCTTTCTTT	CASRLGLNTEAFF
-	-	TRBV29-1	TRBJ1-1	TGCAGCGTCCCTAAGGGCGGTATGAACACTGAAGCTTTCTTT	CSVPKGGMNTEAFF
-	-	TRBV7-2	TRBJ1-2	TGTGCCAGCAGCCGCACAGGGCTACCTGGCTACACCTTC	CASSRTGLPGYTF
-	TRBD2	TRBV5-1	TRBJ2-1	TGCGCCAGCAGCCGTAATTTAGCGGGAGTTACGAATGAGCAGTTCTTC	CASSRNLAGVTNEQFF
once	TRBD1	TRBV11-2	TRBJ1-4	TGTGCCAGCACCCGAGACAGGGGACTAGCTAATGAAAAACTGTTTTTT	CASTRDRGLANEKLFF
-	-	TRBV19	TRBJ1-1	TGTGCCAGTAGTAGTAGGGAAGCTTTCTTT	CASSSREAFF
-	-	TRBV3-1/TRBV3-2	TRBJ2-2	TGTGCCAGCAGCCCATGGCTGAGCTCCGGGGAGCTGTTTTTT	CASSPWLSSGELFF
-	TRBD1	TRBV18	TRBJ1-4	TGTGCCAGCTCACCACCGGAAGGGGGCGCGGGTGCAACTAATGAAAAACTGTTTTTT	CASSPPEGGAGATNEKLFF
once	-	TRBV28	TRBJ2-1	TGTGCCAGCAGTTACGGACTAAGCCCTCCGGGTTACAATGAGCAGTTCTTC	CASSYGLSPPGYNEQFF
-	TRBD1	TRBV6-1	TRBJ1-2	TGTGCCAGCAGTGAACGGGACAGGGGAAGGGGAGGCTACACCTTC	CASSERDRGRGGYTF
-	-	TRBV10-3	TRBJ2-7	TGTGCCATCAGTGAGTCGACCAGGGGCACCTACGAGCAGTACTTC	CAISESTRGTYEQYF
-	TRBD1	TRBV18	TRBJ2-7	TGTGCCAGCTCAGTATACGACAGGGCCCCCCTCGAGCAGTACTTC	CASSVYDRAPLEQYF
-	-	TRBV3-1/TRBV3-2	TRBJ2-1	TGTGCCAGCAGCCAAGTCTTGGGTCGACAGTTCTTC	CASSQVLGRQFF
-	-	TRBV5-4	TRBJ2-1	TGTGCCAGCAGCTTGAGGGACTTCTCCTACAATGAGCAGTTCTTC	CASSLRDFSYNEQFF
-	TRBD1	TRBV4-1	TRBJ1-2	TGCGCCAGCAGCCCTCCTGGGACAGGGGAAGGATATGGCTACACCTTC	CASSPPGTGEGYGYTF
once	-	TRBV19	TRBJ2-1	TGTGCCAGTACTTTACAGGGACGCAGCTCCTACAATGAGCAGTTCTTC	CASTLQGRSSYNEQFF
-	TRBD2	TRBV7-2	TRBJ2-5	TGTGCCAGCAGCTTACAGGGACTAGCGGGAGAGACCCAGTACTTC	CASSLQGLAGETQYF
few	-	TRBV21-1	TRBJ2-7	TGTGCCAGCAGGCTCCCCTACCCGGACAGAGGTTATGTGCTGGAAAACTTC	CASRLPYPDRGYVLENF
-	-	TRBV7-9	TRBJ1-6	TGTGCCAGCAGCCTTATCGGACGAGCCAATTCACCCCTCCACTTT	CASSLIGRANSPLHF
-	-	TRBV19	TRBJ2-3	TGTGCCAGTAGCCTTAGCCGTTTCACAGATACGCAGTATTTT	CASSLSRFTDTQYF
-	-	TRBV5-8	TRBJ1-3	TGTGCCAGCAGCTTGGTGACGGTGAGCTCTGGAAACACCATATATTTT	CASSLVTVSSGNTIYF
once	TRBD1	TRBV5-1	TRBJ1-1	TGCGCCAGCAGTTTTCGACAGGGTGGGAACACTGAAGCTTTCTTT	CASSFRQGGNTEAFF
-	-	TRBV28	TRBJ1-2	TGTGCCAGCAGTTTAGTCCCTCCCCACAGGGATTCTAACTATGGCTACACCTTC	CASSLVPPHRDSNYGYTF